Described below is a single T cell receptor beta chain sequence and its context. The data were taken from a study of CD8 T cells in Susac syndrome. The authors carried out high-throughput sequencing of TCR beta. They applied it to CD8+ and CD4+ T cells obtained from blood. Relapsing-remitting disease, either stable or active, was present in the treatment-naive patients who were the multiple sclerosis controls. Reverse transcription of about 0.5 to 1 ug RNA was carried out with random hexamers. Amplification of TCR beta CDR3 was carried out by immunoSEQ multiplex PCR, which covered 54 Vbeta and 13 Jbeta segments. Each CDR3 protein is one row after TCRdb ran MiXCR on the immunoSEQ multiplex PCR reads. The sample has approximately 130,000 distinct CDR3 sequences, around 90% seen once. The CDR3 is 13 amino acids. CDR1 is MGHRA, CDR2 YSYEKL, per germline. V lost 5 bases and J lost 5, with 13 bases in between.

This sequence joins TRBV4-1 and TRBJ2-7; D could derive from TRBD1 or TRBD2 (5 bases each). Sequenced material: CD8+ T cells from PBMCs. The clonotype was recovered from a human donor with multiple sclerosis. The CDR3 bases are TGCGCCAGCAGCTTGGGGACGGTCGACGAGCAGTACTTC. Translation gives CASSLGTVDEQYF.